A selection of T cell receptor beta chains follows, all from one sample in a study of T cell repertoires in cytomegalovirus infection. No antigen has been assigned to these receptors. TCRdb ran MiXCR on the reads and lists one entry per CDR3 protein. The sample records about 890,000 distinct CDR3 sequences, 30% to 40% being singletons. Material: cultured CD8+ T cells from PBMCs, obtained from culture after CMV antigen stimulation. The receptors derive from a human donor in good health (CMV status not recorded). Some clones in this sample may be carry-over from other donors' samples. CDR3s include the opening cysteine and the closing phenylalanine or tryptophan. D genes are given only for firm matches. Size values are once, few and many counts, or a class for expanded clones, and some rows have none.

CDR3: CASSPEGGENIQYF
DNA: TGTGCCAGCAGCCCCGAGGGTGGGGAAAACATTCAGTACTTC
V: TRBV13
J: TRBJ2-4
D: .
size: .

CDR3: CASSHRGGRPQETQYF
DNA: TGTGCCAGCAGCCACCGGGGGGGGAGACCCCAAGAGACCCAGTACTTC
V: TRBV6-5
J: TRBJ2-5
D: TRBD2
size: few

CDR3: CASSLTRSTNEKLFF
DNA: TGCGCCAGCAGCTTGACTCGATCAACTAATGAAAAACTGTTTTTT
V: TRBV5-1
J: TRBJ1-4
D: .
size: few

CDR3: CASKQLGGGNSYNEQFF
DNA: TGTGCCAGTAAGCAATTGGGGGGGGGGAACTCCTACAATGAGCAGTTCTTC
V: TRBV19
J: TRBJ2-1
D: TRBD2
size: few

CDR3: CASSHLQGNTEAFF
DNA: TGCGCCAGCAGCCATTTACAGGGAAACACTGAAGCTTTCTTT
V: TRBV4-1
J: TRBJ1-1
D: .
size: few

CDR3: CATSRDFGTGVAGELFF
DNA: TGTGCCACCAGCAGAGATTTCGGGACAGGGGTCGCCGGGGAGCTGTTTTTT
V: TRBV15
J: TRBJ2-2
D: TRBD1
size: .

CDR3: CASSLTRQGWTEAFF
DNA: TGTGCCAGCAGTTTAACGAGGCAGGGATGGACTGAAGCTTTCTTT
V: TRBV27
J: TRBJ1-1
D: .
size: .

CDR3: CASSPAGTRKDNWQFF
DNA: TGTGCCAGCAGTCCAGCCGGGACACGGAAGGACAATTGGCAGTTCTTC
V: TRBV13
J: TRBJ2-1
D: .
size: .

CDR3: CAGFGNTGGAYNQPQHF
DNA: TGTGCCGGCTTCGGCAACACAGGGGGCGCCTACAATCAGCCCCAGCATTTT
V: TRBV28
J: TRBJ1-5
D: TRBD1
size: few

CDR3: CASTLIPPGQPNTEAFF
DNA: TGCGCCAGCACACTGATACCTCCGGGACAGCCGAACACTGAAGCTTTCTTT
V: TRBV4-1
J: TRBJ1-1
D: TRBD1
size: many

CDR3: CASGLVLAYSGANVLTF
DNA: TGTGCTAGTGGTTTGGTTTTAGCCTACTCTGGGGCCAACGTCCTGACTTTC
V: TRBV12-5
J: TRBJ2-6
D: .
size: .

CDR3: CASSEPGRGINYGYTF
DNA: TGTGCCAGCAGTGAGCCTGGACGGGGGATTAACTATGGCTACACCTTC
V: TRBV6-1
J: TRBJ1-2
D: .
size: many

CDR3: CASSSPSTRDKNIQYF
DNA: TGTGCCAGCAGCTCACCTTCCACCCGTGACAAAAACATTCAGTACTTC
V: TRBV7-9
J: TRBJ2-4
D: .
size: few

CDR3: CASALAGQETQYF
DNA: TGTGCCAGCGCCCTAGCGGGCCAAGAGACCCAGTACTTC
V: TRBV10-3
J: TRBJ2-5
D: TRBD2
size: few

CDR3: CASSFFSTTGEKLFF
DNA: TGTGCCAGCAGCTTCTTCTCAACAACGGGTGAAAAACTGTTTTTT
V: TRBV7-9
J: TRBJ1-4
D: .
size: .

CDR3: CASSEALPLASEETQYF
DNA: TGTGCCAGCAGTGAAGCGCTTCCCTTAGCGTCCGAGGAGACCCAGTACTTC
V: TRBV2
J: TRBJ2-5
D: .
size: .

CDR3: CASSFLWGRVGNNEQFF
DNA: TGTGCCAGCAGCTTTCTCTGGGGCAGGGTCGGGAACAATGAGCAGTTCTTC
V: TRBV7-2
J: TRBJ2-1
D: .
size: many

CDR3: CASSLAQGTDTQYF
DNA: TGTGCCAGCAGCTTAGCGCAGGGAACAGATACGCAGTATTTT
V: TRBV7-6
J: TRBJ2-3
D: .
size: .

CDR3: CASSQDRTGANYGYTF
DNA: TGCGCCAGCAGCCAAGATAGGACAGGGGCTAACTATGGCTACACCTTC
V: TRBV4-1
J: TRBJ1-2
D: TRBD1
size: .

CDR3: CTSSQQGGFHSYEQYF
DNA: TGTACCAGCAGCCAACAGGGGGGATTTCACTCCTACGAGCAGTACTTC
V: TRBV3-1
J: TRBJ2-7
D: TRBD1
size: .

CDR3: CASSPRGRDYNEQFF
DNA: TGTGCCAGTAGTCCTCGGGGGAGGGACTACAATGAGCAGTTCTTC
V: TRBV19
J: TRBJ2-1
D: TRBD2
size: .

CDR3: CASSLLRGADEQFF
DNA: TGTGCCAGCAGCTTGTTGCGGGGGGCGGATGAGCAGTTCTTC
V: TRBV5-6
J: TRBJ2-1
D: TRBD2
size: .

CDR3: CASSRDHRRDQPQHF
DNA: TGTGCCAGCAGCAGGGACCATCGGCGAGACCAGCCCCAGCATTTT
V: TRBV7-8
J: TRBJ1-5
D: .
size: .

CDR3: CASSYRRNTGELFF
DNA: TGTGCCAGCAGTTATAGAAGAAACACCGGGGAGCTGTTTTTT
V: TRBV6-1
J: TRBJ2-2
D: .
size: .

CDR3: CASSFKFSGLSSGANVLTF
DNA: TGTGCCAGCAGCTTCAAATTTAGCGGGCTGTCCTCTGGGGCCAACGTCCTGACTTTC
V: TRBV6-1
J: TRBJ2-6
D: TRBD2
size: few

CDR3: CASSKTGLDGELFF
DNA: TGTGCCAGCAGTAAAACAGGGCTGGACGGGGAGCTGTTTTTT
V: TRBV28
J: TRBJ2-2
D: .
size: .

CDR3: CSVLDSPSTGELFF
DNA: TGCAGCGTCCTTGACAGCCCGAGCACCGGGGAGCTGTTTTTT
V: TRBV29-1
J: TRBJ2-2
D: .
size: once

CDR3: CASSSPVTGGPIIGYTF
DNA: TGTGCCAGCAGTTCTCCGGTAACGGGGGGACCGATTATAGGCTACACCTTC
V: TRBV7-9
J: TRBJ1-2
D: .
size: .

CDR3: CASSIGGQDNQPQHF
DNA: TGTGCCAGTAGTATAGGGGGACAGGACAATCAGCCCCAGCATTTT
V: TRBV19
J: TRBJ1-5
D: TRBD1
size: .

CDR3: CASSLLRGNNNEQFF
DNA: TGTGCCAGCAGCTTACTCCGGGGCAACAACAATGAGCAGTTCTTC
V: TRBV13
J: TRBJ2-1
D: .
size: .

CDR3: CASSSVRGEIGTGELFF
DNA: TGTGCCAGCAGCTCCGTGCGGGGGGAGATTGGGACCGGGGAGCTGTTTTTT
V: TRBV7-2
J: TRBJ2-2
D: TRBD2
size: .

CDR3: CASSQGIGVAKNIQYF
DNA: TGCGCCAGCAGCCAAGGGATAGGAGTAGCCAAAAACATTCAGTACTTC
V: TRBV4-3
J: TRBJ2-4
D: .
size: .

CDR3: CASSQDQLLAQETQYF
DNA: TGTGCCAGCAGCCAAGATCAGTTACTAGCCCAAGAGACCCAGTACTTC
V: TRBV4-2
J: TRBJ2-5
D: .
size: .

CDR3: CASSTRRDTEAFF
DNA: TGTGCCAGCAGCACCCGACGGGACACTGAAGCTTTCTTT
V: TRBV11-2
J: TRBJ1-1
D: .
size: few

CDR3: CASSLVTGRTYEQYF
DNA: TGCGCCAGCAGCTTGGTGACAGGGAGGACCTACGAGCAGTACTTC
V: TRBV5-1
J: TRBJ2-7
D: .
size: .

CDR3: CASSRDSYPYEQYF
DNA: TGTGCCAGCAGCCGGGATTCATATCCCTACGAGCAGTACTTC
V: TRBV6-1
J: TRBJ2-7
D: .
size: .

CDR3: CASSSSGLAGAPQDTQYF
DNA: TGTGCCAGCAGCTCGAGTGGACTAGCGGGGGCCCCGCAAGATACGCAGTATTTT
V: TRBV7-9
J: TRBJ2-3
D: TRBD2
size: .

CDR3: CASSTVGQTQYF
DNA: TGTGCCAGCAGTACGGTTGGACAGACCCAGTACTTC
V: TRBV6-5
J: TRBJ2-5
D: .
size: few

CDR3: CASSATTRYQPQHF
DNA: TGTGCCAGCTCAGCAACTACCCGATATCAGCCCCAGCATTTT
V: TRBV28
J: TRBJ1-5
D: .
size: .

CDR3: CASSFWTGIEETQYF
DNA: TGTGCCAGCAGCTTCTGGACAGGGATAGAAGAGACCCAGTACTTC
V: TRBV7-6
J: TRBJ2-5
D: TRBD1
size: few

CDR3: CASLGGPVQYNEQFF
DNA: TGTGCCAGCCTGGGGGGGCCTGTTCAGTACAATGAGCAGTTCTTC
V: TRBV5-5
J: TRBJ2-1
D: .
size: .

CDR3: CASRATGDHTDTQYF
DNA: TGTGCCAGCAGGGCAACAGGGGACCACACAGATACGCAGTATTTT
V: TRBV12-3/TRBV12-4
J: TRBJ2-3
D: TRBD1
size: .

CDR3: CASSLELEGGYTF
DNA: TGTGCCAGCAGCTTAGAGTTGGAGGGAGGCTACACCTTC
V: TRBV7-2
J: TRBJ1-2
D: .
size: .

CDR3: CASSTLTDSYEQYF
DNA: TGTGCCAGCAGCACCCTGACAGACTCCTACGAGCAGTACTTC
V: TRBV7-6
J: TRBJ2-7
D: .
size: once

CDR3: CSLHGGGADTQYF
DNA: TGCAGCCTGCACGGCGGGGGAGCAGATACGCAGTATTTT
V: TRBV29-1
J: TRBJ2-3
D: TRBD2
size: .

CDR3: CASSLVVRATPGNTIYF
DNA: TGTGCCAGCAGCTTAGTGGTCAGGGCGACTCCTGGAAACACCATATATTTT
V: TRBV7-8
J: TRBJ1-3
D: .
size: few

CDR3: CASSLTALTDTQYF
DNA: TGTGCCAGCAGCCTAACAGCCCTCACAGATACGCAGTATTTT
V: TRBV7-6
J: TRBJ2-3
D: .
size: few

CDR3: CASSQDPTGAPYNEQFF
DNA: TGCGCCAGCAGCCAAGATCCGACGGGGGCGCCCTACAATGAGCAGTTCTTC
V: TRBV4-3
J: TRBJ2-1
D: .
size: .

CDR3: CASSLLSGGESTDTQYF
DNA: TGTGCCAGCAGCCTCCTCTCGGGTGGGGAGAGCACAGATACGCAGTATTTT
V: TRBV7-2
J: TRBJ2-3
D: .
size: .

CDR3: CSVDPAGPSDEQFF
DNA: TGCAGCGTTGATCCGGCGGGCCCGTCGGATGAGCAGTTCTTC
V: TRBV29-1
J: TRBJ2-1
D: .
size: .

CDR3: CASSYRSGGYYEQYF
DNA: TGTGCCAGCAGTTACCGGTCGGGGGGATACTACGAGCAGTACTTC
V: TRBV6-6
J: TRBJ2-7
D: TRBD2
size: .